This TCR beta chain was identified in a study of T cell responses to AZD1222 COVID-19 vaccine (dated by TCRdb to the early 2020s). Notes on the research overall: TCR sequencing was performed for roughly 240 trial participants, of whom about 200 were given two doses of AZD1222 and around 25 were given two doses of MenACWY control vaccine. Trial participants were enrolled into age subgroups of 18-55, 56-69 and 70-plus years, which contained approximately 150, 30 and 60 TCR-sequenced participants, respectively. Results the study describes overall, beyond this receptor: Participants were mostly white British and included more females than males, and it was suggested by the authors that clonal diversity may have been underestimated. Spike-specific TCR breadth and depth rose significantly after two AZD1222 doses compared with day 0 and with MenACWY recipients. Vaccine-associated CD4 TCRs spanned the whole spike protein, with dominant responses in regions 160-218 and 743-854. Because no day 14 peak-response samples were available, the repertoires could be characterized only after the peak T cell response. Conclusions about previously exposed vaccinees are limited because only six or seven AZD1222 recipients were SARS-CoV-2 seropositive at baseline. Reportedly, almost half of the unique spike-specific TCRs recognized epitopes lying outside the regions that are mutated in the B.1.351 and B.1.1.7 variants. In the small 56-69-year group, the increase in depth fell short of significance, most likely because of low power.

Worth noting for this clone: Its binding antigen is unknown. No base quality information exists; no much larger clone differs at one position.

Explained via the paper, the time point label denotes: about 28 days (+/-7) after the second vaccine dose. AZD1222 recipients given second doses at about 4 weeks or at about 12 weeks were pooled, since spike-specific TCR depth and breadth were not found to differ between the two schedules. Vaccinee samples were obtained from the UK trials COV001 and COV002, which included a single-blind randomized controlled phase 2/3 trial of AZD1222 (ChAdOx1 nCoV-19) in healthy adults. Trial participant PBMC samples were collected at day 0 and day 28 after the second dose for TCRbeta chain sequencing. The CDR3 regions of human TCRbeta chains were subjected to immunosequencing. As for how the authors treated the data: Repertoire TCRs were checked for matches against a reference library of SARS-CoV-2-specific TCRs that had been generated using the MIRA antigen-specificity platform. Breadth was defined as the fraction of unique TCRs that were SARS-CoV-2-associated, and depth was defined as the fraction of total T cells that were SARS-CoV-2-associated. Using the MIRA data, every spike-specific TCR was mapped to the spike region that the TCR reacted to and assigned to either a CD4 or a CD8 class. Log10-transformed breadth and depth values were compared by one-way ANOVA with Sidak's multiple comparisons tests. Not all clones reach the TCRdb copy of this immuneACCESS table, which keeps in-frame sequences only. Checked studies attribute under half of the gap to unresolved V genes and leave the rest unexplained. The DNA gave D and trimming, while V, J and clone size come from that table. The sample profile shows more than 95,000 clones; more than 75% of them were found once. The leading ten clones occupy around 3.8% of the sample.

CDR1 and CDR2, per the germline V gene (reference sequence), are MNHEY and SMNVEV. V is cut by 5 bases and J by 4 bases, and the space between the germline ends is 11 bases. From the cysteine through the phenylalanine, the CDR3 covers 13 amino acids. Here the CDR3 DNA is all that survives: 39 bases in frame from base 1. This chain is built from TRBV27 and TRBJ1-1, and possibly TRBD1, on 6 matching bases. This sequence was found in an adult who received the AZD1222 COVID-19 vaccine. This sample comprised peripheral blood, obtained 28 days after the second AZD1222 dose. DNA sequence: TGTGCCAGCAGTAGGGGGGAGATCACTGAAGCTTTCTTT. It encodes CASSRGEITEAFF.